A single sample gave rise to the 18 T cell receptor beta chains below, sequenced in a study of T cell responses to AZD1222 COVID-19 vaccine. This table comes from immunoSEQ multiplex PCR, and its TCRdb copy is limited to in-frame clones, with some not included. The table shows tens of thousands of clones, with around nine tenths occurring only once. Sequencing was performed on peripheral blood, taken on day 0 of AZD1222 vaccination. The source of these receptors is an adult in good health.

The chain uses TRBV5-8 and TRBJ1-6; 7 nucleotides align to TRBD1. Germline V gene sequence: CDR1 SGHTS, CDR2 YDEGEE. J was trimmed by 6 bases and V by 3 bases; bases with no gene match: 9. The CDR3 runs to 16 residues. The CDR3 sequence is CASSWTSGQTNSPLHF. The CDR3 bases are TGTGCCAGCAGCTGGACCTCGGGACAGACTAATTCACCCCTCCACTTT.

The rearrangement links TRBV5-1 to TRBJ2-6; D is ambiguous. The CDR3 runs 14 residues. The germline V gene has CDR1 SGHRS and CDR2 YFSETQ. V gave up 9 bases and J gave up 0 bases, with 10 bases separating them. The CDR3 protein is CATRESSGANVLTF. CDR3 nucleotide sequence: TGCGCCACCAGAGAGAGCTCTGGGGCCAACGTCCTGACTTTC.

The CDR3 spells CASSLMSDNEQFF. In nucleotides, the CDR3 is TGTGCCAGCAGCCTAATGTCGGACAATGAGCAGTTCTTC. The chain employs TRBV7-9 and TRBJ2-1; D unresolved. CDR3 length equals 13 residues. CDR1 is SEHNR, CDR2 FQNEAQ, per germline (reference sequence). The germline V and J ends were trimmed by 5 bases and 5 bases, with 10 bases remaining between them.

The chain links TRBV4-2 to TRBJ2-7; 8 bases align to TRBD2. Germline CDR1 reads LGHNA; CDR2 reads YNFKEQ. The CDR3 totals 15 residues. With 1 base clipped from V and 4 bases from J, the junction kept 6 bases outside the gene matches. The CDR3, as DNA: TGTGCCAGCAGCCAAGCAATAACTAGCGGTTACGAGCAGTACTTC. It is translated as CASSQAITSGYEQYF.

CDR3 amino acids: CASSPGRNSPLHF. The CDR3 DNA sequence: TGTGCCAGCAGTCCCGGACGGAATTCACCCCTCCACTTT. This chain joins TRBV12-3 or TRBV12-4 and TRBJ1-6; D is ambiguous. CDR3 length: 13 residues. Trimming took 5 bases from V and 7 from J, leaving 9 bases between them.

This sequence joins TRBV24-1 and TRBJ2-1; no firm D call. The CDR3 has 12 amino acids. The germline V and J ends were trimmed by 3 bases and 9 bases, with 8 bases remaining between them. In germline, CDR1 is KGHDR, CDR2 SFDVKD. The CDR3 DNA is TGTGCCACCAGTGATGTGGGCCGTGAGCAGTTCTTC. This translates into CATSDVGREQFF.

The V call is TRBV9, the J call TRBJ2-3, with D hard to call. CDR1 is SGDLS and CDR2 is YYNGEE in the germline V gene. CDR3 length equals 12 residues. The V and J ends lost 2 bases and 4 bases respectively, with 5 bases between them. CDR3 loop: CASSVPPDTQYF. The CDR3 DNA is TGTGCCAGCAGCGTCCCCCCAGATACGCAGTATTTT.

The V and J genes are TRBV10-3 and TRBJ2-3, with D possibly called TRBD1 or TRBD2 (6 bases each). V was cut by 3 bases and J by 3 bases, with 13 bases left in between. This CDR3 is built from 15 residues. Germline CDR1 and CDR2: ENHRY and SYGVKD. DNA of the CDR3: TGTGCCATCAGTGATTCAGGGGCGGGAACAGATACGCAGTATTTT. Residues: CAISDSGAGTDTQYF.

This chain links TRBV7-9 with TRBJ2-7; D assignment may be TRBD1 or TRBD2 (5 bases each). CDR3 length: 13 amino acids. Germline V gives CDR1 SEHNR, CDR2 FQNEAQ (reference sequence). The V gene lost 5 bases and the J gene lost 8 bases, with 16 bases spanning the gap. The CDR3, as DNA: TGTGCCAGCAGCACCCGGGACCCCCCCAAGCAGTACTTC. Encoded protein: CASSTRDPPKQYF.

The chain is built from TRBV11-2 and TRBJ2-7; D is unclear. The CDR3 contains 11 residues. Germline V lookup: CDR1 SGHAT, CDR2 FQNNGV. V was clipped by 5 bases and J by 6 bases, with 8 bases between them. CDR3 region: CASSLQSEQYF. The CDR3 DNA reads TGTGCCAGCAGCCTACAAAGCGAGCAGTACTTC.

The chain recombines TRBV5-6 with TRBJ2-6, with D maybe TRBD2 (6 bases). The CDR3 extends over 16 amino acids. V shed 5 bases and J shed 0 bases, with 12 bases lying between them. Germline assignment: CDR1 SGHDT and CDR2 YYEEEE. CDR3 DNA sequence: TGTGCCAGCAGTTTTTTCGGGGGCTCTGGGGCCAACGTCCTGACTTTC. This encodes CASSFFGGSGANVLTF.

The chain carries TRBV7-6 and TRBJ2-3, with 12 nucleotides matching TRBD2. The CDR3 has 15 residues. J lost 6 bases, V lost 5 bases, and 6 bases had no gene match. From germline, CDR1 is SGHVS and CDR2 FNYEAQ. CDR3 loop: CASSPLAGGLDTQYF. CDR3 nucleotides: TGTGCCAGCAGCCCGCTAGCGGGAGGGTTGGATACGCAGTATTTT. The entire variable domain, with the rest obtained from reference TRBV7-6 and TRBJ2-3, is as follows: GAGVSQSPRYKVTKRGQDVALRCDPISGHVSLYWYRQALGQGPEFLTYFNYEAQQDKSGLPNDRFSAERPEGSISTLTIQRTEQRDSAMYRCASSPLAGGLDTQYFGPGTRLTVL.

The rearrangement uses TRBV2 and TRBJ2-5, with D perhaps matching TRBD2 (6 bases). Germline V gene lookup returns CDR1 SNHLY and CDR2 FYNNEI. This CDR3 has 13 residues. The V end was cut by 7 bases, the J end by 3 bases, with 12 bases between. CDR3 sequence: CASNLARKETQYF. CDR3 in DNA: TGTGCCAGCAACCTAGCGAGAAAAGAGACCCAGTACTTC.

J is TRBJ1-2 and V is TRBV2; no reliable D call. Germline-derived CDR1 and CDR2 are SNHLY and FYNNEI. This CDR3 is built from 11 residues. Deletions cut 9 bases from V and 0 bases from J, with 5 bases between. The CDR3: CARRTNYGYTF. CDR3 bases: TGTGCCAGACGGACTAACTATGGCTACACCTTC.

The chain has TRBV7-2 and TRBJ1-5, with D possibly being TRBD1 (5 bases). This CDR3 has 16 amino acids. The ends were cut back, 2 bases at V and 6 bases at J, with 17 bases in the middle. CDR1 and CDR2 (germline): SGHTA, FQGNSA. CDR3 nucleotide sequence: TGTGCCAGCAGCTTATTGTCGACAGTCTCAGGTCAGCCCCAGCATTTT. Protein sequence: CASSLLSTVSGQPQHF.

V gene TRBV6-5 combines with J gene TRBJ1-3; TRBD1 agrees at 10 bases. Germline V lookup: CDR1 MNHEY, CDR2 SVGAGI. V shed 6 bases and J 4 bases; nucleotides not matched to a gene: 3. CDR3 length: 14 residues. The CDR3 nucleotides are TGTGCCAGCAGAGGGACAGGGGACGGAAACACCATATATTTT. Encoded protein: CASRGTGDGNTIYF.

The J gene is TRBJ2-3, the V gene TRBV2; D might be TRBD1 or TRBD2, each matching 5 bases. Germline V gene data show CDR1 as SNHLY and CDR2 as FYNNEI. This CDR3 has 14 amino acids. V was shortened by 3 bases and J by 8 bases, with 15 bases between the two germline ends. DNA of the CDR3: TGTGCCAGCAGTGATTTGGTGGGGACGGTTACGCAGTATTTT. Translation gives CASSDLVGTVTQYF.

The rearrangement links TRBV7-2 to TRBJ1-1, with a possible D match to TRBD1 (5 bases). The V gene lost 1 base and the J gene lost 5 bases, with 14 bases spanning the gap. The CDR3 consists of 15 residues. CDR1 is SGHTA and CDR2 is FQGNSA in the germline V gene. In DNA, the CDR3 is TGTGCCAGCAGCTTAGTGGGCCAGGGAGGGACTGAAGCTTTCTTT. Its protein product is CASSLVGQGGTEAFF.